This TCR beta chain was sequenced during a study of blood T cell repertoires in COVID-19. Study context: Samples representing acute and convalescent COVID-19 were sourced from the United States, Italy and Spain. Sample material is recorded as cDNA or gDNA derived from T cells, B-cell-depleted T cells, or PBMCs.

In the source study's methods: Estimation of nucleated cell counts relied on the amplification of reference gene primers. Method: immunoSEQ multiplex PCR; TCRdb's copy keeps in-frame clones and lacks some. V, J and clone size reflect that table, while D and trimming were determined from the DNA. Of approximately 200,000 clones in the sample, just under 90% were seen once. The CDR3 is 18 amino acids. CDR1 and CDR2 from the germline V gene are ENHRY and SYGVKD. V trimming: 4 bases; J trimming: 0 bases; junction bases outside the gene matches: 12. The sample comprised peripheral blood. This chain connects TRBV10-3 to TRBJ2-1, with 7 bases that match TRBD2. This TCR was recovered from a man aged 60-69 years who had recovered from COVID-19. CDR3 in amino acids: CAISVVGGFMSSYNEQFF. The CDR3 DNA follows: TGTGCCATCAGTGTAGTGGGGGGGTTTATGAGCTCCTACAATGAGCAGTTCTTC.